The T cell receptor beta chain under discussion was sequenced for a study of early T cells in non-severe SARS-CoV-2 infection. Overall study context: The study sequenced bulk RNA from unsorted whole blood, with chains unpaired. Overall study results and limits: A preference for anti-spike CD8 responses marked VDJdb matching, which missed private and CD4 specificities.

In this sample, this clonotype turned up many times. Antigen unknown. Individual cDNA molecules were tagged with unique molecular identifiers, the study reported. A single record per CDR3 protein comes from TCRdb applying MiXCR to the 5' RACE reads. The table shows 45,000 to 55,000 distinct CDR3 sequences, with about 6.2% occurring only once. Germline CDR1 is LGHNA and CDR2 is YSLEER. This CDR3 contains 18 residues. Trimming stripped 0 bases from V and 9 bases from J, with 24 bases between. V usage is TRBV4-3 and J usage is TRBJ2-1; no definite D call. The sequenced material came from whole blood. This sequence was found in an adult who was a healthcare worker with PCR-confirmed SARS-CoV-2 infection or an uninfected control (not recorded which). Written as DNA, the CDR3 is TGCGCCAGCAGCCAAGAAGGGTTGTTGGGAATCGGAGTAGGTGAGCAGTTCTTC. This gives the protein CASSQEGLLGIGVGEQFF.